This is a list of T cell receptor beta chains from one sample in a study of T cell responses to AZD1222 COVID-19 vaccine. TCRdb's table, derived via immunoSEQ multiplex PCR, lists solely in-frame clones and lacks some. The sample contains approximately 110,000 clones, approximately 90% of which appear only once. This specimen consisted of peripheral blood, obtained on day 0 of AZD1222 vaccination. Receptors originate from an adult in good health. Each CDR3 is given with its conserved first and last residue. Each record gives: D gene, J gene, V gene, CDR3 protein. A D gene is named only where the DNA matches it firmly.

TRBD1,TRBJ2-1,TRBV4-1,CASSQASGQGASYNEQFF
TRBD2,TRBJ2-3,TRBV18,CASSSQLAGTTDTQYF
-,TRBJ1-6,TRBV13,CASSSQVGEGLNSPLHF
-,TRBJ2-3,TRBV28,CASSPGIRTDTQYF
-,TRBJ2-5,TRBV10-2,CASSRGDQETQYF
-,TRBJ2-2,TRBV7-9,CASSSQRGGAANTGELFF
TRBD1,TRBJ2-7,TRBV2,CASSPRTGVYEQYF
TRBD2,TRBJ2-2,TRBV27,CASKLTSGSVGELFF
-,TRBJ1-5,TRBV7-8,CASSLGGDKRHQPQHF
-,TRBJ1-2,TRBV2,CASSEESGGADYGYTF
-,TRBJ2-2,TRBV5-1,CASSLFGTMNTGELFF
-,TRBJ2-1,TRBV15,CAITLGGGSYNEQFF
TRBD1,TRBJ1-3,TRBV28,CASTKRGTVVGNTIYF
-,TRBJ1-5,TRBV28,CASSWERNQPQHF
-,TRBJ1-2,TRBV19,CASSNLQTGNYGYTF
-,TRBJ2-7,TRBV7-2,CASSPGQGPYEQYF
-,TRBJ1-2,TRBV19,CASSGSGNGPNYGYTF
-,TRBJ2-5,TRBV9,CASSTTGGPGETQYF
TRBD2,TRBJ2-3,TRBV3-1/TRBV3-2,CASSQDLLAEDTQYF
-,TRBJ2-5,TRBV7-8,CASSPRDTPETQYF
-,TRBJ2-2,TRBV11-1,CASSPQQNPGELFF
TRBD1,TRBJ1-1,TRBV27,CASRAGTGTRGAFF